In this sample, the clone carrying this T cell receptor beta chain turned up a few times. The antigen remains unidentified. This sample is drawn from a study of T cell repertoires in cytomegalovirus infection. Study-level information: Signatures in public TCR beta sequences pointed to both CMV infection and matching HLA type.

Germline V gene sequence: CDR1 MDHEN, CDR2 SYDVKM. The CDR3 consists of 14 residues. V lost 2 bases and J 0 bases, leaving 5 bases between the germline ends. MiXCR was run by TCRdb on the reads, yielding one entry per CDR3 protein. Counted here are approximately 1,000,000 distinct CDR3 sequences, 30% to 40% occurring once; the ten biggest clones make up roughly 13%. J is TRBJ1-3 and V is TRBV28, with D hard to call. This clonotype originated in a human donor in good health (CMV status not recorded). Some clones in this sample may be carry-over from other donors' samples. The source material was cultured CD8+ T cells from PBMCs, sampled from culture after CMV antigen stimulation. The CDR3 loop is CASSLERSGNTIYF. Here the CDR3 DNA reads TGTGCCAGCAGTTTAGAACGCTCTGGAAACACCATATATTTT.